Listed here are 27 T cell receptor beta chains from one sample, sequenced in a study of blood T cell repertoires in COVID-19. Data came from immunoSEQ multiplex PCR; TCRdb stores just in-frame clones and leaves some out. The sample lists a few hundred thousand clones, about 82% seen once, with about 1.6% in the top ten. The sample consisted of peripheral blood. These receptors were collected from a woman in her forties or fifties with acute or convalescent COVID-19.

The chain joins TRBV28 to TRBJ1-1; possible D gene TRBD1, 5 bases. The length of the CDR3 is 15 residues. The V gene lost 5 bases and the J gene lost 0 bases, with 13 bases spanning the gap. Germline CDR1 is MDHEN and CDR2 is SYDVKM. Here the CDR3 reads CASSGHGAVNTEAFF. In DNA form, the CDR3 reads TGTGCCAGCAGTGGGCATGGGGCCGTGAACACTGAAGCTTTCTTT.

In nucleotides, the CDR3 is TGTGCCAGCAGTGAAACGAGAGAGCAGCCCCAGCATTTT. It encodes CASSETREQPQHF. This chain uses TRBV2 with TRBJ1-5, with D unresolved. V lost 2 bases and J lost 7, with 9 bases in between. The CDR3 runs to 13 residues. Per the germline V gene, CDR1 is SNHLY and CDR2 is FYNNEI.

The chain recombines TRBV5-5 with TRBJ1-5, with D possibly TRBD1 on 5 matching bases. The CDR3 has 14 amino acids. V gave up 5 bases and J gave up 7 bases, with 16 bases separating them. Germline V gene data show CDR1 as SGHKS and CDR2 as YYEKEE (reference sequence). The CDR3 coding sequence is TGTGCCAGCAGGCTCGAAGGGGCCGGCCAGCCCCAGCATTTT. This codes for CASRLEGAGQPQHF. The whole variable domain, remainder taken from reference TRBV5-5 and TRBJ1-5, is DAGVTQSPTHLIKTRGQQVTLRCSPISGHKSVSWYQQVLGQGPQFIFQYYEKEERGRGNFPDRFSARQFPNYSSELNVNALLLGDSALYLCASRLEGAGQPQHFGDGTRLSIL.

This chain joins TRBV5-6 and TRBJ1-6; 7 bases are a match to TRBD1. The ends lost 0 bases at V and 8 bases at J; junction bases unmatched: 2. Germline values: CDR1 SGHDT, CDR2 YYEEEE. This CDR3 has 14 residues. The DNA of the CDR3 is TGTGCCAGCAGCTTGGCTCAGGGGGATTCACCCCTCCACTTT. This codes for CASSLAQGDSPLHF.

CDR3 region: CASSPRPTSRETQYF. The CDR3 region has the DNA TGTGCCAGCAGCCCCAGGCCCACTAGTCGGGAGACCCAGTACTTC. This chain joins TRBV7-3 and TRBJ2-5, with D possibly being TRBD2 (5 bases). V gave up 5 bases and J gave up 5 bases, with 18 bases separating them. Looked up from germline, CDR1 is SGHTA and CDR2 is FQGTGA. The CDR3 is 15 amino acids.

The chain links TRBV19 to TRBJ2-5, with no clear D. Germline CDR1 is LNHDA and CDR2 is SQIVND (reference sequence). Between the trimmed V and J ends, which lost 2 bases and 1 base, there was a span of 11 bases. The CDR3 sequence is 15 residues long. This CDR3 reads CASSIRGQSQETQYF. Here the CDR3 DNA reads TGTGCCAGTAGTATAAGAGGCCAGAGCCAAGAGACCCAGTACTTC. Full variable domain (missing parts from reference TRBV19 and TRBJ2-5): DGGITQSPKYLFRKEGQNVTLSCEQNLNHDAMYWYRQDPGQGLRLIYYSQIVNDFQKGDIAEGYSVSREKKESFPLTVTSAQKNPTAFYLCASSIRGQSQETQYFGPGTRLLVL.

The chain combines TRBV6-5 with TRBJ2-3; 7 bases fit TRBD2. CDR3 length: 15 residues. CDR1 MNHEY and CDR2 SVGAGI come from the germline V gene. With 4 bases clipped from V and 1 base from J, the junction kept 5 bases outside the gene matches. The CDR3 sequence: CASSFRDYRTDTQYF. The DNA for the CDR3 is TGTGCCAGCAGTTTCCGGGACTACCGCACAGATACGCAGTATTTT.

This clone was detected only once. The CDR3 here is CASSLGGASYEQYF. In DNA, the CDR3 is TGTGCCAGCAGCCTGGGAGGCGCATCCTACGAGCAGTACTTC. The rearrangement joins TRBV7-2 to TRBJ2-7, with D possibly TRBD2 on 6 matching bases. CDR3 length equals 14 residues. CDR1 SGHTA and CDR2 FQGNSA come from the germline V gene. V lost 5 bases and J 1 base, leaving 12 bases between the germline ends.

The table lists this clone with a few counts. This rearrangement joins TRBV5-4 to TRBJ2-2, with unresolved D. The V gene lost 2 bases and the J gene lost 8 bases, with 19 bases spanning the gap. Germline CDR1 is SGHNT and CDR2 is YYREEE (reference sequence). There are 16 residues in the CDR3. DNA for the CDR3: TGTGCCAGCAGCTTTATCAACAGCCCTGGGCCTGGGGAGCTGTTTTTT. This sequence encodes CASSFINSPGPGELFF.

The chain uses TRBV5-8 and TRBJ1-5; D gene uncertain. This CDR3 spans 15 amino acids. The ends were cut back, 4 bases at V and 2 bases at J, with 13 bases in the middle. The V gene's germline CDR1 is SGHTS and CDR2 YDEGEE. The CDR3 DNA reads TGTGCCAGCAGCCCAGGACTAACAGGCAATCAGCCCCAGCATTTT. It translates to CASSPGLTGNQPQHF.

V and J are TRBV28 and TRBJ1-5, with 8 bases that match TRBD1. With V trimmed by 2 bases and J by 11 bases, 11 bases remained unmatched. This CDR3 is 15 amino acids long. Germline CDR1 reads MDHEN; CDR2 reads SYDVKM. The CDR3 here is CASSLGGQASKAQHF. The CDR3 coding sequence is TGTGCCAGCAGTTTAGGGGGACAGGCATCCAAGGCCCAGCATTTT.

This clone was seen a few times. V and J are TRBV2 and TRBJ2-7; TRBD2 aligns across 12 bases. The length of the CDR3 is 14 residues. J gave up 7 bases and V 10 bases, and 11 bases lay outside the gene matches. Per the germline V gene, CDR1 is SNHLY and CDR2 is FYNNEI. The CDR3 is CATRPSGRAREQYF. The CDR3 DNA reads as TGTGCCACCCGACCTAGCGGGAGGGCCCGGGAGCAGTACTTC.

This clone showed up just a few times. The CDR3 region has the DNA TGTGCCAGCAGCTCACGACTAGCGGGAGAAGAGACCCAGTACTTC. It is translated as CASSSRLAGEETQYF. The chain has TRBV11-2 and TRBJ2-5, with 12 bases that match TRBD2. The CDR3 is 15 residues long. Germline values: CDR1 SGHAT, CDR2 FQNNGV. The ends lost 4 bases at V and 3 bases at J; junction bases unmatched: 3.

J is TRBJ2-7 and V is TRBV5-1, with TRBD2 matching 9 bases. V was clipped by 0 bases and J by 6 bases; unmatched bases: 7. There are 15 residues in the CDR3. Germline V lookup: CDR1 SGHRS, CDR2 YFSETQ. DNA of the CDR3: TGCGCCAGCAGCTTGGATGTTAGCGGGAGCTCCGAGCAGTACTTC. The encoded protein is CASSLDVSGSSEQYF.

The chain recombines TRBV29-1 with TRBJ1-2; 9 bases match TRBD1. This CDR3 comprises 14 residues. Germline-derived CDR1 and CDR2 are SQVTM and ANQGSEA. With V trimmed by 6 bases and J by 4 bases, 9 bases remained unmatched. The CDR3 reads CSVLTGGVSYGYTF. In nucleotides, the CDR3 is TGCAGCGTCCTAACAGGGGGCGTTAGCTATGGCTACACCTTC. The whole variable domain, filled in from reference TRBV29-1 and TRBJ1-2, reads SAVISQKPSRDICQRGTSLTIQCQVDSQVTMMFWYRQQPGQSLTLIATANQGSEATYESGFVIDKFPISRPNLTFSTLTVSNMSPEDSSIYLCSVLTGGVSYGYTFGSGTRLTVV.

The chain couples TRBV6-5 to TRBJ2-1, with TRBD2 as a possible D gene (6 bases). V shed 6 bases and J shed 2 bases, with 14 bases lying between them. The CDR3 sequence is 15 residues long. In germline, CDR1 is MNHEY, CDR2 SVGAGI. The chain's CDR3 is CASRKRELTYNEQFF. The DNA of the CDR3 is TGTGCCAGCAGAAAACGGGAGCTCACCTACAATGAGCAGTTCTTC.

The chain combines TRBV3-1 (or the pseudogene TRBV3-2) with TRBJ2-5; TRBD2 matches at 9 bases. V trimming: 4 bases; J trimming: 5 bases; junction bases outside the gene matches: 5. The CDR3 covers 14 residues. CDR1 and CDR2 from the germline V gene are LGHDT and YNNKEL (reference sequence). In nucleotides, the CDR3 is TGTGCCAGCAGCCCTGGGACTAGCCGCGAGACCCAGTACTTC. Translated: CASSPGTSRETQYF.

The V and J genes are TRBV28 and TRBJ2-5, with D tentatively TRBD1 (5 bases). This CDR3 contains 12 residues. The V gene's germline CDR1 is MDHEN and CDR2 SYDVKM. Trimming left V 9 bases short and J 5 bases short, with 13 bases between. CDR3 DNA sequence: TGTGCCAGTCATCAAAAGGGGGAGACCCAGTACTTC. This sequence encodes CASHQKGETQYF.

This chain joins TRBV7-8 and TRBJ2-7, with D possibly being TRBD2 (6 bases). Per germline, CDR1 SGHVS and CDR2 FQNEAQ. The CDR3 loop spans 14 amino acids. Trimming took off 5 bases at V and 1 base at J, with 12 bases between the two ends. The CDR3 here is CASSISGPSYEQYF. CDR3 DNA sequence: TGTGCCAGCAGCATTAGCGGACCTTCCTACGAGCAGTACTTC.

The chain combines TRBV7-3 with TRBJ2-2; 9 bases map to TRBD2. With V trimmed by 1 base and J by 6 bases, 15 bases remained unmatched. In germline, CDR1 is SGHTA, CDR2 FQGTGA. The CDR3 runs 19 residues. The CDR3 is CASSLRQTSGGRRAGELFF. Here the CDR3 DNA reads TGTGCCAGCAGCTTAAGACAGACTAGCGGAGGGAGGAGGGCCGGGGAGCTGTTTTTT.

This sequence joins TRBV7-2 and TRBJ2-7; tentative D call: TRBD1 (5 bases). Germline V CDR1 and CDR2: SGHTA, FQGNSA. The germline V and J ends were trimmed by 2 bases and 3 bases, with 20 bases remaining between them. The length of the CDR3 is 17 residues. Here the CDR3 reads CASSLPFLGEGRYEQYF. CDR3 coding DNA: TGTGCCAGCAGCTTACCATTCCTAGGGGAAGGACGCTACGAGCAGTACTTC.

CDR3 loop: CATVSGSQETQYF. The CDR3 DNA reads TGTGCCACGGTTAGCGGGAGCCAAGAGACCCAGTACTTC. The rearrangement joins TRBV28 to TRBJ2-5; 9 bases agree with TRBD2. The CDR3 loop spans 13 amino acids. Trimming took 10 bases from V and 1 from J; bases not matched to a gene: 4. The germline V gene has CDR1 MDHEN and CDR2 SYDVKM.

V usage is TRBV29-1 and J usage is TRBJ1-1; TRBD1 might be the D (5 bases). Trimming took off 3 bases at V and 6 bases at J, with 11 bases between the two ends. The CDR3 is 12 amino acids. Germline V gives CDR1 SQVTM, CDR2 ANQGSEA. The CDR3: CSVEGGGAEAFF. The DNA for the CDR3 is TGCAGCGTTGAGGGGGGTGGGGCTGAAGCTTTCTTT.

V and J are TRBV27 and TRBJ1-1; 9 positions agree with TRBD1. The CDR3 covers 16 residues. Germline V gives CDR1 MNHEY, CDR2 SMNVEV (reference sequence). V was pared by 3 bases and J by 7 bases, with 12 bases of the junction left unmatched. CDR3 sequence (DNA): TGTGCCAGCAGTTTCACAGGGGGCGCGACCGAAAATGAAGCTTTCTTT. This codes for CASSFTGGATENEAFF.

The chain joins TRBV6-5 to TRBJ1-6, with TRBD1 identical over 7 bases. Germline CDR1 MNHEY, CDR2 SVGAGI. The length of the CDR3 is 15 residues. V was clipped by 0 bases and J by 7 bases; unmatched bases: 3. CDR3 nucleotide sequence: TGTGCCAGCAGTTACTCCGACAGGGTAAATTCACCCCTCCACTTT. Residues: CASSYSDRVNSPLHF.

The gene calls are TRBV5-1 and TRBJ2-1; D gene unclear. Trimming shortened V by 3 bases and J by 6 bases, and 4 bases separated the two germline ends. The CDR3 runs 11 residues. The V gene's germline CDR1 is SGHRS and CDR2 YFSETQ. The CDR3, as DNA: TGCGCCAGCAGCTCCGGCAATGAGCAGTTCTTC. Protein product: CASSSGNEQFF.

The V call is TRBV28, the J call TRBJ2-1; TRBD1 matches 7 bases. Germline V lookup: CDR1 MDHEN, CDR2 SYDVKM. CDR3 size: 17 residues. J gave up 4 bases and V 5 bases, and 14 bases lay outside the gene matches. DNA of the CDR3: TGTGCCAGCAGTCCCATGACAGGGAGAGGACTGTACAATGAGCAGTTCTTC. This codes for CASSPMTGRGLYNEQFF. The complete variable domain, with remaining parts taken from reference TRBV28 and TRBJ2-1, reads DVKVTQSSRYLVKRTGEKVFLECVQDMDHENMFWYRQDPGLGLRLIYFSYDVKMKEKGDIPEGYSVSREKKERFSLILESASTNQTSMYLCASSPMTGRGLYNEQFFGPGTRLTVL.